Listed below are T cell receptor beta chains from one sample, sequenced in a study of T cell responses to AZD1222 COVID-19 vaccine. Generated by immunoSEQ multiplex PCR, the TCRdb table keeps only in-frame clones and is missing some. The table lists more than 95,000 clones, around nine tenths of them singletons. Material: peripheral blood, obtained on day 0 of AZD1222 vaccination. Receptors were obtained from an adult in good health. Both conserved end residues are part of each CDR3. A D gene is named only where the DNA matches it firmly. Clone size is stated in some rows and not others, as once, few, many or a class when expanded.

TRBJ1-5 15 TRBD1 NA TRBV6-5 TGTGCCAGCAGTTACACCGACAGGGGGAATCAGCCCCAGCATTTT CASSYTDRGNQPQHF
TRBJ2-2 16 NA NA TRBV28 TGTGCCAGCAGTTTAATCACGCGGGCCTCAAAGGGGGAGCTGTTTTTT CASSLITRASKGELFF
TRBJ2-7 15 TRBD2 NA TRBV6-1 TGTGCCAGCAGTGAGCTAGCGGGAGGAACCTACGAGCAGTACTTC CASSELAGGTYEQYF
TRBJ2-3 15 NA NA TRBV7-2 TGTGCCAGCAGCCCGCGGTGGCTTAGTGCAGATACGCAGTATTTT CASSPRWLSADTQYF
TRBJ2-5 14 NA NA TRBV4-3 TGCGCCAGCGCATACGTTGCCCAGGGGGAGACCCAGTACTTC CASAYVAQGETQYF
TRBJ1-4 15 NA once TRBV13 TGTGCCAGCAGCTCGAGACAGGTCAGGCTCGAAAAACTGTTTTTT CASSSRQVRLEKLFF
TRBJ2-3 16 TRBD2 NA TRBV4-2 TGTGCCAGCAGCCCCAGTACTAGCGGGAGGTCGCATACGCAGTATTTT CASSPSTSGRSHTQYF
TRBJ2-5 15 NA NA TRBV6-5 TGTGCCACCATAGGGTCGCGGGCGCCAAAAGAGACCCAGTACTTC CATIGSRAPKETQYF
TRBJ2-5 18 NA NA TRBV21-1 TGTGCCAGCAGCAAAGCGCTTGCCCCAGCGGGGAGCCAAGAGACCCAGTACTTC CASSKALAPAGSQETQYF
TRBJ1-1 14 NA NA TRBV7-3 TGTGCCAGTAGCCCGAGGACGGAGAACACTGAAGCTTTCTTT CASSPRTENTEAFF
TRBJ1-4 16 NA NA TRBV6-5 TGTGCCAGCAGTTACACCCTCACCGCAACTAATGAAAAACTGTTTTTT CASSYTLTATNEKLFF
TRBJ1-1 14 TRBD1 NA TRBV6-5 TGTGCCAGCAGCCAGGGGACAGTGAACACTGAAGCTTTCTTT CASSQGTVNTEAFF
TRBJ2-5 14 TRBD2 NA TRBV6-6 TGTGCCAGCAGTTACTCGGGGAGGGAGGAGACCCAGTACTTC CASSYSGREETQYF
TRBJ2-2 13 NA NA TRBV6-5 TGTGCCAGCAGACTCAGGGTGACCGGGGAGCTGTTTTTT CASRLRVTGELFF
TRBJ2-7 12 NA NA TRBV6-6 TGTGCCAGCAGGCCAGACAGTCAAGAGCAGTACTTC CASRPDSQEQYF
TRBJ1-2 15 TRBD1 NA TRBV24-1 TGTGCCACCAGTGATGCCGGGACAGGGACCTATGGCTACACCTTC CATSDAGTGTYGYTF
TRBJ2-2 16 NA NA TRBV5-1 TGCGCCAGCAGCTTGGATGGAGCGAAGAGCACCGGGGAGCTGTTTTTT CASSLDGAKSTGELFF
TRBJ2-7 15 TRBD1 NA TRBV9 TGTGCCAGCTCCGCTCCGGACAGGGCCCCCTACGAGCAGTACTTC CASSAPDRAPYEQYF
TRBJ1-2 14 TRBD1 NA TRBV7-2 TGTGCCAGCAGCTTGGAGGGGGCGGACTATGGCTACACCTTC CASSLEGADYGYTF
TRBJ1-2 13 NA NA TRBV6-5 TGTGCCAGAACCACCAGGGTACAGTATGGCTACACCTTC CARTTRVQYGYTF
TRBJ1-5 15 NA NA TRBV5-1 TGCGCCAGCACCACTATGCCCGGGGCCGATCAGCCCCAGCATTTT CASTTMPGADQPQHF
TRBJ2-3 16 TRBD1 NA TRBV28 TGTGCCAGCAGTTCCCCCGACAGGGCCGGCGGGGATACGCAGTATTTT CASSSPDRAGGDTQYF
TRBJ1-5 13 NA NA TRBV10-3 TGTGCCATCAGTGACGGGATCTTTCAGCCCCAGCATTTT CAISDGIFQPQHF
TRBJ1-3 19 NA NA TRBV28 TGTGCCAGCAGTATATTTCTCCGGGGGCGGGCCACTTCTGGAAACACCATATATTTT CASSIFLRGRATSGNTIYF
TRBJ2-2 14 TRBD1 NA TRBV6-4 TGTGCCAGCAGAGGACAGGGCGACACCGGGGAGCTGTTTTTT CASRGQGDTGELFF
TRBJ2-2 15 NA NA TRBV20-1 TGCAGTGCTAGTAGTAGTGACAAGAACACCGGGGAGCTGTTTTTT CSASSSDKNTGELFF
TRBJ2-1 12 NA NA TRBV19 TGTGCCAGTAGTATCTTGGGTGGTGAGCAGTTCTTC CASSILGGEQFF
TRBJ2-1 15 TRBD2 NA TRBV28 TGTGCCAGCAGTTCCCCGGCCGGGGGGAGAAATGAGCAGTTCTTC CASSSPAGGRNEQFF
TRBJ1-1 14 TRBD1 once TRBV7-8 TGTGCCAGCAGCTCACGACAGGGGGACACTGAAGCTTTCTTT CASSSRQGDTEAFF
TRBJ2-5 16 TRBD2 NA TRBV5-6 TGTGCCAGCAGCTTTTGGACTAGCGGGAGGCAAGAGACCCAGTACTTC CASSFWTSGRQETQYF
TRBJ2-5 17 TRBD2 NA TRBV3-1/TRBV3-2 TGTGCCAGCAGCTTCTTTAGCGGGGGGCATTGGGTAGAGACCCAGTACTTC CASSFFSGGHWVETQYF
TRBJ1-5 14 NA once TRBV28 TGTGCCAGCACGGTCAGAAATAGCAATCAGCCCCAGCATTTT CASTVRNSNQPQHF
TRBJ2-1 14 NA NA TRBV3-1/TRBV3-2 TGTGCCAGCAGCCAAGAAATAGGATCGAATGAGCAGTTCTTC CASSQEIGSNEQFF
TRBJ1-1 15 NA NA TRBV4-2 TGTGCCAGCAGCCCTCGGAGGACACAGAACACTGAAGCTTTCTTT CASSPRRTQNTEAFF
TRBJ1-5 15 NA NA TRBV7-8 TGTGCCAGCAGCGGAGAGATCTATAGCAATCAGCCCCAGCATTTT CASSGEIYSNQPQHF
TRBJ2-1 12 NA once TRBV21-1 TGTGCCAGCATCCTTGAACTTAATGAGCAGTTCTTC CASILELNEQFF
TRBJ1-3 13 NA once TRBV13 TGTGCCAGCAGCCGACAGGAAGGAAACACCATATATTTT CASSRQEGNTIYF
TRBJ1-4 16 TRBD1 NA TRBV28 TGTGCCAGCAGTTTGCCGGGACAGGGTCTTAGGGAAAAACTGTTTTTT CASSLPGQGLREKLFF
TRBJ1-6 15 NA NA TRBV6-5 TGTGCCAGCAGTTCGGGAGACTTATTTAATTCACCCCTCCACTTT CASSSGDLFNSPLHF
TRBJ1-6 18 NA NA TRBV28 TGTGCCAGCAGTTTATGGCTTATAAGGAGCCCCTATAATTCACCCCTCCACTTT CASSLWLIRSPYNSPLHF
TRBJ2-2 19 TRBD2 NA TRBV19 TGTGCCAGTAGTATAGCAGTTGGCGGGAGGGCCGGGAACACCGGGGAGCTGTTTTTT CASSIAVGGRAGNTGELFF
TRBJ1-1 15 NA few TRBV27 TGTGCCAGCAGTTTCAGTAGGACACAGAACACTGAAGCTTTCTTT CASSFSRTQNTEAFF
TRBJ1-3 14 NA once TRBV5-6 TGTGCCAGCAGCACGGGACCCTCTGGAAACACCATATATTTT CASSTGPSGNTIYF
TRBJ2-7 14 NA NA TRBV4-3 TGCGCCAGCAGCCAAGATACAGCCTCCTACGAGCAGTACTTC CASSQDTASYEQYF
TRBJ2-7 15 NA once TRBV5-6 TGTGCCAGCAGCGTTGGGACCGGGGCCCAATACGAGCAGTACTTC CASSVGTGAQYEQYF
TRBJ1-2 12 NA NA TRBV2 TGTGCCAGCAGTGAAGCTTCCTATGGCTACACCTTC CASSEASYGYTF
TRBJ1-2 15 NA NA TRBV6-5 TGTGCCAGCAGTTACTCCACAGGGACGGGCTATGGCTACACCTTC CASSYSTGTGYGYTF
TRBJ1-4 16 TRBD1 NA TRBV6-6 TGTGCCAGCAGTTATGTGTCTCACAGGGGGGATGAAAAACTGTTTTTT CASSYVSHRGDEKLFF
TRBJ1-5 15 TRBD1 once TRBV7-2 TGTGCCAGCAGCTTAAGGACAGGGGAACAGTGGCCCCAGCATTTT CASSLRTGEQWPQHF
TRBJ1-1 16 NA NA TRBV25-1 TGTGCCAGCAGTGAACCTGACAAGGGGGGGAGGACTGAAGCTTTCTTT CASSEPDKGGRTEAFF
TRBJ1-2 12 NA NA TRBV28 TGTGCCAGCACGGAGGGGCTTGATGGCTACACCTTC CASTEGLDGYTF
TRBJ1-2 14 NA once TRBV27 TGTGCCAGCAGTTTAAGTAGGGACACATATGGCTACACCTTC CASSLSRDTYGYTF
TRBJ2-3 15 NA few TRBV4-3 TGCGCCAGCAGCCAGGACAAGGAGGCCTTCGATACGCAGTATTTT CASSQDKEAFDTQYF
TRBJ1-6 14 NA NA TRBV19 TGTGCCAGTAGTATATCCGGGCTTAATTCACCCCTCCACTTT CASSISGLNSPLHF